These 3 T cell receptor beta chains were sequenced from one sample in a study of a mutant IDH1 vaccine in newly diagnosed glioma. Clones were read by immunoSEQ multiplex PCR, and TCRdb kept only the in-frame ones, dropping some. Of under 60,000 clones listed, around three quarters are singletons. No antigen has been assigned to these receptors. As to time point: week 47, end of study. Topical imiquimod accompanied each vaccine dose, which consisted of 300 ug of mutant IDH1 20-mer peptide. The material sequenced was PBMCs, taken from a glioma patient whose treatment included an IDH1 peptide vaccine. All receptors come from a woman aged 40 to 49 with glioma. Some clones in this sample may be carry-over from other donors' samples.

The chain links TRBV5-1 to TRBJ1-1; weak D call: TRBD1 (6 bases). Germline assignment: CDR1 SGHRS and CDR2 YFSETQ. The CDR3 length is 12 residues. The germline V and J ends were trimmed by 7 bases and 1 base, with 8 bases remaining between them. The CDR3 DNA reads TGCGCCAGCGCGACAGGGAACACTGAAGCTTTCTTT. Amino acid sequence: CASATGNTEAFF. The variable domain in full, with the rest retrieved from reference TRBV5-1 and TRBJ1-1, is KAGVTQTPRYLIKTRGQQVTLSCSPISGHRSVSWYQQTPGQGLQFLFEYFSETQRNKGNFPGRFSGRQFSNSRSEMNVSTLELGDSALYLCASATGNTEAFFGQGTRLTVV.

The chain combines TRBV7-9 with TRBJ1-4; D not certain. Germline CDR1 reads SEHNR; CDR2 reads FQNEAQ (reference sequence). The V and J ends lost 6 bases and 0 bases respectively, with 8 bases between them. The CDR3 runs to 14 residues. The CDR3 loop is CASSNFATNEKLFF. Here the CDR3 DNA reads TGTGCCAGCAGTAACTTTGCAACTAATGAAAAACTGTTTTTT.

DNA of the CDR3: TGTGCCAGCAGCTTCGCCTGGGGGGATGAGCAGTTCTTC. Amino acids: CASSFAWGDEQFF. This chain joins TRBV5-6 and TRBJ2-1; D is perhaps TRBD2 (6 bases). This CDR3 contains 13 residues. Germline values: CDR1 SGHDT, CDR2 YYEEEE. The V end lost 2 bases, the J end lost 8 bases, and 11 bases lay between the germline ends.